These T cell receptor beta chains were read from a single sample in a study of blood T cell dynamics during melanoma immunotherapy. Repertoires were generated with immunoSEQ multiplex PCR, while TCRdb's copy carries only in-frame clones and drops some. Of fewer than 25,000 clones listed, under 90% are singletons. The starting material was blood, obtained from a patient treated with checkpoint blockade. These receptors were obtained from a human donor with melanoma. The CDR3 runs from the conserved cysteine through the conserved F or W. Each record gives: clone size, CDR3 length, J gene, D gene, V gene, CDR3 DNA, CDR3 protein. D genes are given only for firm matches. Rows may omit the clone size; those that give it use once, few, many or a size class.

-	14	TRBJ2-7	-	TRBV5-6	TGTGCCAGCAGCTTGGCTGGCGGGACCTACGAGCAGTACTTC	CASSLAGGTYEQYF
-	15	TRBJ2-2	-	TRBV19	TGTGCCAGTAGTCGAAGACAGGGAGGCACCGGGGAGCTGTTTTTT	CASSRRQGGTGELFF
-	16	TRBJ2-7	TRBD1	TRBV2	TGTGCCAGCAGTGTAACCCCCGGGACAGGGGGCTACGAGCAGTACTTC	CASSVTPGTGGYEQYF
-	15	TRBJ2-5	-	TRBV6-5	TGTGCCAGCAGTTACTCGAAGGTTCCCGGAGGGACCCAGTACTTC	CASSYSKVPGGTQYF
-	13	TRBJ2-1	-	TRBV11-3	TGTGCCAGCAGCTTAGGGAGATACAATGAGCAGTTCTTC	CASSLGRYNEQFF
-	14	TRBJ1-3	-	TRBV11-2	TGTGCCAGCAGCTTAGGCGGCGGCGGAAACACCATATATTTT	CASSLGGGGNTIYF
-	14	TRBJ2-1	-	TRBV19	TGTGCCAGTAGTAGGGAGCGGTCCTACAATGAGCAGTTCTTC	CASSRERSYNEQFF
once	14	TRBJ2-7	-	TRBV10-3	TGTGCCATCAGTGACGGGACGGTCCGCGACGAGCAGTACTTC	CAISDGTVRDEQYF
once	15	TRBJ2-7	TRBD1	TRBV7-6	TGTGCCAGCAGCTTAGGCGTACAGGGGGGCGACGAGCAGTACTTC	CASSLGVQGGDEQYF
-	14	TRBJ2-7	TRBD2	TRBV19	TGTGCCAGTAGTATGGGGCTAGCGGACTACGAGCAGTACTTC	CASSMGLADYEQYF